This T cell receptor (beta chain) comes out of a study of Graves' ophthalmopathy and Graves' hyperthyroidism. Study findings and constraints: In blood, most expanded thyroid clonotypes above 0.001 frequency were also detected.

About this clonotype: Its antigen is unidentified.

Patients were left out if they had other autoimmune diseases, uncontrolled infections, pregnancy or lactation. As diagnostic evidence, clinical symptoms, serum thyroxine, TRAb, thyroid ultrasound and orbital computed tomography were relied upon. Germline lookup yields CDR1 SGHAT and CDR2 FQNNGV. The length of the CDR3 is 15 residues. Trimming removed 5 bases at V and 0 bases at J, with 14 bases between. CDR3 regions of TCR beta were amplified from RNA transcripts. Second-round multiplex PCR came after a first-round RT-PCR that employed HTBI primers. TCRdb recomputed calls from the multiplex PCR reads with MiXCR, one row per CDR3 protein. Among 200,000 to 300,000 distinct CDR3 sequences listed, around 45% were seen once.

The material sequenced was peripheral blood. The chain uses TRBV11-2 and TRBJ2-7; the D is unclear. The clonotype originates from an adult man with Graves' ophthalmopathy. CDR3 sequence (DNA): TGTGCCAGCAGCCACTGGACGTTTAGCTCCTACGAGCAGTACTTC. Residues: CASSHWTFSSYEQYF.